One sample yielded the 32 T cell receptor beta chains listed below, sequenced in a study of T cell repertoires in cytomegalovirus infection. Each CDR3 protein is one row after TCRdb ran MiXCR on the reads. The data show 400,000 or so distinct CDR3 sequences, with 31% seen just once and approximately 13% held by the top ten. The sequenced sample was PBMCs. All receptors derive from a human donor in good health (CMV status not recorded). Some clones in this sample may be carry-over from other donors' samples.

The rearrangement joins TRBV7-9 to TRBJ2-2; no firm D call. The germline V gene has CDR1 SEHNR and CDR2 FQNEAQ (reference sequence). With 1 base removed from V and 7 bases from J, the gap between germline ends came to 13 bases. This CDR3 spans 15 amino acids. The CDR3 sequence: CASSLDFTGSGELFF. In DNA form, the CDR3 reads TGTGCCAGCAGCTTAGACTTCACCGGTAGCGGGGAGCTGTTTTTT. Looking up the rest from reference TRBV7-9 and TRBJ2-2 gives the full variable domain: DTGVSQNPRHKITKRGQNVTFRCDPISEHNRLYWYRQTLGQGPEFLTYFQNEAQLEKSRLLSDRFSAERPKGSFSTLEIQRTEQGDSAMYLCASSLDFTGSGELFFGEGSRLTVL.

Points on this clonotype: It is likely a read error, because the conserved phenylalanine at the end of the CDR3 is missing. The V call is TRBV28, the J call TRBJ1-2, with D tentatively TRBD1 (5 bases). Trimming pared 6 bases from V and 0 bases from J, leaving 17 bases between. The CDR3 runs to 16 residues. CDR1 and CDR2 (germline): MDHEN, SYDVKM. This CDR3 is CASRRGKSSANYGYTL. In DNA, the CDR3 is TGTGCCAGCAGACGGGGCAAATCCTCAGCTAACTATGGCTACACCTTA.

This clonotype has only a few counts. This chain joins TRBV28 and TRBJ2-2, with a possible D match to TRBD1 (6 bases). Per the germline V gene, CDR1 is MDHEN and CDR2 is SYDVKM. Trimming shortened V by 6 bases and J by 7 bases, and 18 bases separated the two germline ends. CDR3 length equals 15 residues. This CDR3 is CASSPVPGQDGELFF. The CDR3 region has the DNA TGTGCCAGCAGCCCTGTCCCGGGACAAGACGGGGAGCTGTTTTTT.

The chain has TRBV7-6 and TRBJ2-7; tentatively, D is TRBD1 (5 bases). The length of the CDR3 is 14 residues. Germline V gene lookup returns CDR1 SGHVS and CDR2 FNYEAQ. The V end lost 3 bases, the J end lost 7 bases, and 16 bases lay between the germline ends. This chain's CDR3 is CASSFTGSYREQYF. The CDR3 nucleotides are TGTGCCAGCAGCTTTACAGGCTCTTATCGAGAGCAGTACTTC.

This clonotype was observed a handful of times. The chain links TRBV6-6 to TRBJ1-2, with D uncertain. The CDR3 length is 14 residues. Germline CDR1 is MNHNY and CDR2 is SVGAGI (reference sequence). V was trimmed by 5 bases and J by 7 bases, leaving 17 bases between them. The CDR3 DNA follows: TGTGCCAGCAGTCTTCGAGATCCCGACTTTGGCTACACCTTC. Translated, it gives CASSLRDPDFGYTF.

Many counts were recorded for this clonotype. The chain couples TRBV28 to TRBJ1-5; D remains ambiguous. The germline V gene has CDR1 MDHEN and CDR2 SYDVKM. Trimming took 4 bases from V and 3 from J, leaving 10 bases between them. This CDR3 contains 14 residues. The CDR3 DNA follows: TGTGCCAGCAGTTCACAGTTCAACAATCAGCCCCAGCATTTT. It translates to CASSSQFNNQPQHF. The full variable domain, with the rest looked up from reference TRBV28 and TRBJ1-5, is DVKVTQSSRYLVKRTGEKVFLECVQDMDHENMFWYRQDPGLGLRLIYFSYDVKMKEKGDIPEGYSVSREKKERFSLILESASTNQTSMYLCASSSQFNNQPQHFGDGTRLSIL.

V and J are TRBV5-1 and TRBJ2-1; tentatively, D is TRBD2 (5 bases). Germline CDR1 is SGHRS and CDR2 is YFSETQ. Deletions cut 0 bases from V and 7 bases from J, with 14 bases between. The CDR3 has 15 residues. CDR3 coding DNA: TGCGCCAGCAGCTTGGATCGGGCTGGAGGAAATGAGCAGTTCTTC. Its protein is CASSLDRAGGNEQFF.

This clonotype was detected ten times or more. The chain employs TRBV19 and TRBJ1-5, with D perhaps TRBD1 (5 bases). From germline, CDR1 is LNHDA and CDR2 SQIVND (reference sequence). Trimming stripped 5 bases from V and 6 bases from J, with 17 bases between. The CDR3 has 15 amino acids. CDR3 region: CASSDVGGAGQPQHF. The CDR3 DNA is TGTGCCAGTAGTGACGTCGGGGGAGCGGGTCAGCCCCAGCATTTT.

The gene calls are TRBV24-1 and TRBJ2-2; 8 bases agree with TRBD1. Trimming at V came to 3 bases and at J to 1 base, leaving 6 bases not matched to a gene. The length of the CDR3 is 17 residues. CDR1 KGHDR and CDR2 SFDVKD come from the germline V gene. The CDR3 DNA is TGTGCCACCAGTGATATGGGACAGGCCCTGAACACCGGGGAGCTGTTTTTT. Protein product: CATSDMGQALNTGELFF.

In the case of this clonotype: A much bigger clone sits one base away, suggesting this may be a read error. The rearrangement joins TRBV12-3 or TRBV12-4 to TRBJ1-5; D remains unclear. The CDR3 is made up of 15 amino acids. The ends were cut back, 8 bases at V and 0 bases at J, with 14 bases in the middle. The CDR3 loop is CASQRDGNSNQPQHF. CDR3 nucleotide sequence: TGTGCCAGCCAAAGAGACGGGAATAGCAATCAGCCCCAGCATTTT.

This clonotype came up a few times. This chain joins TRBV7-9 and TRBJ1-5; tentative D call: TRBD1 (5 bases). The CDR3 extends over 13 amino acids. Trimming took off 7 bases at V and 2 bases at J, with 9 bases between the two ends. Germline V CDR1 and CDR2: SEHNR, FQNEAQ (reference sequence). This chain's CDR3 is CASTMGGNQPQHF. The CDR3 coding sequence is TGTGCCAGCACCATGGGGGGCAATCAGCCCCAGCATTTT.

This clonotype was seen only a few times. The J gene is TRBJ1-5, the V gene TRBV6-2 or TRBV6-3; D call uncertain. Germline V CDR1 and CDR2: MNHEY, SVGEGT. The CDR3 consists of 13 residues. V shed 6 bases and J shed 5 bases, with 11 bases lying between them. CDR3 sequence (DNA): TGTGCCAGCAGCCCCGACGAGGATCAGCCCCAGCATTTT. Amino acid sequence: CASSPDEDQPQHF.

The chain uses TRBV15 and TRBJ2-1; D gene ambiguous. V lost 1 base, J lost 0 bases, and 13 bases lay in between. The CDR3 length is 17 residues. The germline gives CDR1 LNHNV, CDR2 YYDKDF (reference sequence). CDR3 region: CATSRAQSPSSYNEQFF. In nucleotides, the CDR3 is TGTGCCACCAGCAGAGCTCAGTCTCCGAGCTCCTACAATGAGCAGTTCTTC.

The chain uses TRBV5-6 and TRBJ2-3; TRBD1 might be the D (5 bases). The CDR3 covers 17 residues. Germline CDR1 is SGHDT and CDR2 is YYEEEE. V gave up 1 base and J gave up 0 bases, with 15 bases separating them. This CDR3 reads CASSLYFGQTSTDTQYF. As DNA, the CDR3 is TGTGCCAGCAGCTTGTATTTTGGACAAACTAGCACAGATACGCAGTATTTT.

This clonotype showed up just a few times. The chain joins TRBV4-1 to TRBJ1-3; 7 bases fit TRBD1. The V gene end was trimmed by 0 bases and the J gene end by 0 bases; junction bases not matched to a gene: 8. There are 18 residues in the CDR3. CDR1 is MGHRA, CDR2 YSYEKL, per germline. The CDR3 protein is CASSQDLGGGFSGNTIYF. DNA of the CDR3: TGCGCCAGCAGCCAAGATTTGGGAGGGGGCTTCTCTGGAAACACCATATATTTT.

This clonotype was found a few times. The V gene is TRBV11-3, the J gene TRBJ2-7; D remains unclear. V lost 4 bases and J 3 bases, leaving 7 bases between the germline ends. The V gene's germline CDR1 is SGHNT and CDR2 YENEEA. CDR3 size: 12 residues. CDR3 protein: CASSWGDYEQYF. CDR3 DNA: TGTGCCAGCAGCTGGGGTGACTACGAGCAGTACTTC.

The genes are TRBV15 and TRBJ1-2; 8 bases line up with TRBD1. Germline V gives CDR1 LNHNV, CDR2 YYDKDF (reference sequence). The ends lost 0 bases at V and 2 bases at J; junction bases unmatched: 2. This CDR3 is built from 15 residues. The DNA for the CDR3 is TGTGCCACCAGCAGAGACAGGGGGCTCAACTATGGCTACACCTTC. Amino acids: CATSRDRGLNYGYTF.

This CDR3 is CASSLSLGAEQYF. The DNA for the CDR3 is TGTGCCAGCAGCTTATCCTTAGGGGCCGAGCAGTACTTC. This chain uses TRBV7-3 with TRBJ2-7, with D perhaps TRBD1 (5 bases). Trimming stripped 2 bases from V and 6 bases from J, with 11 bases between. Germline V gives CDR1 SGHTA, CDR2 FQGTGA. CDR3 length equals 13 residues.

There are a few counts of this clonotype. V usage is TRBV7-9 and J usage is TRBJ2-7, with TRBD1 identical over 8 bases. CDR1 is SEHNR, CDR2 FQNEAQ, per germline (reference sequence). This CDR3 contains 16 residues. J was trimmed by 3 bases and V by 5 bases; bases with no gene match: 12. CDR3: CASSLDLTGGNYEQYF. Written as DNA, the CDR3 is TGTGCCAGCAGCCTAGATCTCACAGGGGGGAACTACGAGCAGTACTTC.

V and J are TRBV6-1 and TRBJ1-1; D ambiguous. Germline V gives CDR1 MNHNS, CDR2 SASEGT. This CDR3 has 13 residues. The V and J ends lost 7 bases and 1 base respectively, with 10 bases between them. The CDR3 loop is CASTAGTNTEAFF. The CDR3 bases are TGTGCCAGCACCGCGGGCACGAACACTGAAGCTTTCTTT.

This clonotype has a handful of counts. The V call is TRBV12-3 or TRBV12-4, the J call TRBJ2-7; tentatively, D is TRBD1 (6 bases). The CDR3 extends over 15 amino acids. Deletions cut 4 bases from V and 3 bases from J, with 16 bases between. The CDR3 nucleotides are TGTGCCAGCAGTTCCTCGGGCAGGGGAAACTACGAGCAGTACTTC. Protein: CASSSSGRGNYEQYF.

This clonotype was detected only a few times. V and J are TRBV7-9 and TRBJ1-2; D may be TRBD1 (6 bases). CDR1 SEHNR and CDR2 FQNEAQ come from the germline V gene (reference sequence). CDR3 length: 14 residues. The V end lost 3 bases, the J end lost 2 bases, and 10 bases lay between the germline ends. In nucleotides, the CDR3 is TGTGCCAGCAGCTTCGGGACATCAAACTATGGCTACACCTTC. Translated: CASSFGTSNYGYTF. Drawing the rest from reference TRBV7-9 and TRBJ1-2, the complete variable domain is DTGVSQNPRHKITKRGQNVTFRCDPISEHNRLYWYRQTLGQGPEFLTYFQNEAQLEKSRLLSDRFSAERPKGSFSTLEIQRTEQGDSAMYLCASSFGTSNYGYTFGSGTRLTVV.

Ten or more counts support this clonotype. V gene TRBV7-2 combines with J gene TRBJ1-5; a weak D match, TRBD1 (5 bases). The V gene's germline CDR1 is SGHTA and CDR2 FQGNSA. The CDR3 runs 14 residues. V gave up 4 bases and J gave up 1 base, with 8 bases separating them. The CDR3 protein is CASSSRGSNQPQHF. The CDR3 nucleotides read TGTGCCAGCAGCTCCCGGGGGAGCAATCAGCCCCAGCATTTT.

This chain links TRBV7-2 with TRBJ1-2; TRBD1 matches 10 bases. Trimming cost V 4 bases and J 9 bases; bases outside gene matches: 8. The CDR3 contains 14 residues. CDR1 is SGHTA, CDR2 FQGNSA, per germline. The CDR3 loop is CASSSRDRGVCYTF. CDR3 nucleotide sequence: TGTGCCAGCAGCTCGAGGGACAGGGGAGTTTGCTACACCTTC.

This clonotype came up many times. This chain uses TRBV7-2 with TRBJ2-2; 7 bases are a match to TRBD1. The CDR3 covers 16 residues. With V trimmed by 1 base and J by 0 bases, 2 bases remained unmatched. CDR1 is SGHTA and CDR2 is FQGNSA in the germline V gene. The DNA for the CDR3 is TGTGCCAGCAGCTTAGAAGGACAGGCGAACACCGGGGAGCTGTTTTTT. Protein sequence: CASSLEGQANTGELFF. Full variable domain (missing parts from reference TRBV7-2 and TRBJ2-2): GAGVSQSPSNKVTEKGKDVELRCDPISGHTALYWYRQSLGQGLEFLIYFQGNSAPDKSGLPSDRFSAERTGGSVSTLTIQRTQQEDSAVYLCASSLEGQANTGELFFGEGSRLTVL.

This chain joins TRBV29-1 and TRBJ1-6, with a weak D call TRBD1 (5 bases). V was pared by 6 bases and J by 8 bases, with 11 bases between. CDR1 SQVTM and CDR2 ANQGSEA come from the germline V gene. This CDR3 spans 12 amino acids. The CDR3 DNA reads TGCAGCGTAAAGACGGGGGATTCACCCCTCCACTTT. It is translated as CSVKTGDSPLHF.

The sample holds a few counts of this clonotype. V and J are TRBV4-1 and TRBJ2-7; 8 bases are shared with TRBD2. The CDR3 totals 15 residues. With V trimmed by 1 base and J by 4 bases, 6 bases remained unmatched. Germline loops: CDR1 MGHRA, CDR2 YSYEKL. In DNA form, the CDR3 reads TGCGCCAGCAGCCAAGGCGCGGGGGGCGGGTACGAGCAGTACTTC. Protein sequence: CASSQGAGGGYEQYF.

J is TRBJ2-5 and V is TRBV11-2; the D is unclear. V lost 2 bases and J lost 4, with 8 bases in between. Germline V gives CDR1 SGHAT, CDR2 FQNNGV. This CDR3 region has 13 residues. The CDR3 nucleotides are TGTGCCAGCAGCTTATCGACCGTAGAGACCCAGTACTTC. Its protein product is CASSLSTVETQYF.

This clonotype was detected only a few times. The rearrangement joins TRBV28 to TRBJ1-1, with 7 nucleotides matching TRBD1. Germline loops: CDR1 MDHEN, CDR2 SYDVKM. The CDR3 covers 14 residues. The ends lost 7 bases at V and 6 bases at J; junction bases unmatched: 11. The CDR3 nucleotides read TGTGCCAGCACCCCGCCCCACACAGGGGCTGAAGCTTTCTTT. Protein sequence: CASTPPHTGAEAFF.

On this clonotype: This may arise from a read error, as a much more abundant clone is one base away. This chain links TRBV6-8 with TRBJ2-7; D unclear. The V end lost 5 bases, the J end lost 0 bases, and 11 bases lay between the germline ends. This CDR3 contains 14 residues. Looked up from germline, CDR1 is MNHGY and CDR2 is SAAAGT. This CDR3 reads CASSLIIGSYEQYF. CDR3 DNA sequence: TGTGCCAGCAGTCTCATTATAGGCTCCTACGAGCAGTACTTC.

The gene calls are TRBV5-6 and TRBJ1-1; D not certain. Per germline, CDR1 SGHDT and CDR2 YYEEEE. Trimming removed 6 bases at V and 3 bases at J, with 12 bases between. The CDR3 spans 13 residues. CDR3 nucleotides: TGTGCCAGCACCTCAACAATGGACACTGAAGCTTTCTTT. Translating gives CASTSTMDTEAFF.

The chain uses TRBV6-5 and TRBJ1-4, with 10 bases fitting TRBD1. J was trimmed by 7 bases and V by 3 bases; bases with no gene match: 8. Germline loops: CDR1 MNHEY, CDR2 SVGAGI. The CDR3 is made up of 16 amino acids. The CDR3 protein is CASSYGPRDRGEKLFF. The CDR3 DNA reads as TGTGCCAGCAGTTATGGGCCAAGGGACAGGGGTGAAAAACTGTTTTTT.